This T cell receptor (beta chain) was sequenced in a study of cytomegalovirus exposure and HLA in healthy donors. As for this clone: What it binds is not known.

PCR used 60 Vbeta primers and 13 Jbeta primers. The table came from immunoSEQ multiplex PCR; TCRdb's copy has only in-frame clones and leaves some out. The sample shows about 220,000 clones, roughly 82% of them seen only once. V lost 7 bases and J lost 6; bases outside the gene matches: 3. The germline V gene has CDR1 SGHNT and CDR2 YYREEE (reference sequence). This CDR3 is built from 11 residues. Study findings and constraints: Earlier analysis looked at TCR beta V segments, and most were productive about 87% or about 30% of the time. Some V segments (TRBV6-2 and TRBV6-3 among them) were excluded as indistinguishable. Some public TCRs appeared in many individuals, while most sequences were rare. The listing of 150 or so TCR beta chains classed them as cytomegalovirus-associated.

This chain links TRBV5-4 with TRBJ1-1, with TRBD1 matching over 7 bases. This TCR was recovered from a man aged 35 to 55 in good health and CMV-seropositive. Sequencing was done on a sample of PBMCs. CDR3 in DNA: TGTGCCAGCCAAGGGGGCCCTGAAGCTTTCTTT. Translation gives CASQGGPEAFF.